A selection of T cell receptor beta chains follows, all from one sample in a study of cytomegalovirus exposure and HLA in healthy donors. Generated by immunoSEQ multiplex PCR, the TCRdb table keeps only in-frame clones and is missing some. The sample carries over 75,000 clones, roughly 80% recorded once. The material sequenced was PBMCs. Every receptor here comes from a man aged 45-65 years in good health and CMV-seropositive. CDR3s include the opening cysteine and the closing phenylalanine or tryptophan. D genes are given only for firm matches. Clone size is stated in some rows and not others, as once, few, many or a class when expanded.

TRBJ2-6 | NA | TRBV7-6 | NA | TGTGCCAGCAGCCTAAACTCTGGGGCCAACGTCCTGACTTTC | CASSLNSGANVLTF
TRBJ2-1 | NA | TRBV27 | TRBD1 | TGTGCCAGCCTCACAGGGGGCGCCGTCAATGAGCAGTTCTTC | CASLTGGAVNEQFF
TRBJ1-1 | NA | TRBV7-8 | NA | TGTGCCAGCAGCGTCAGGGTTGGGAACACTGAAGCTTTCTTT | CASSVRVGNTEAFF
TRBJ2-7 | NA | TRBV18 | TRBD1 | TGTGCCAGCTCATCAAAGAAGACCGGGACAGGGGGCTACGAGCAGTACTTC | CASSSKKTGTGGYEQYF
TRBJ2-7 | NA | TRBV6-1 | NA | TGTGCCAGCAGTGAAGCGGCGGCAGGGCAAGGCTACGAGCAGTACTTC | CASSEAAAGQGYEQYF
TRBJ1-5 | NA | TRBV29-1 | NA | TGCAGCGTTCGGGGTGGTCAGCCCCAGCATTTT | CSVRGGQPQHF
TRBJ2-5 | NA | TRBV9 | TRBD2 | TGTGCCAGCAGCCCCTTTAGCGTGGGGGGGCAAGAGACCCAGTACTTC | CASSPFSVGGQETQYF
TRBJ2-7 | NA | TRBV4-3 | NA | TGCGCCAGCAGCCAAGTTCAAGAGGGCGCCTACGAGCAGTACTTC | CASSQVQEGAYEQYF
TRBJ2-7 | few | TRBV6-6 | NA | TGTGCCAGCATAGAATACGAGCAGTACTTC | CASIEYEQYF
TRBJ1-1 | NA | TRBV19 | TRBD1 | TGTGCCAGTAGGATGGGACAGGAGAACACTGAAGCTTTCTTT | CASRMGQENTEAFF
TRBJ1-2 | NA | TRBV7-9 | NA | TGTGCCAGCAGCTCCACGGGGACATATGGCTACACCTTC | CASSSTGTYGYTF
TRBJ1-5 | NA | TRBV28 | NA | TGTGCCAGCAGTTTACTAGGGAGTGAGGGTCAGCCCCAGCATTTT | CASSLLGSEGQPQHF
TRBJ1-4 | NA | TRBV4-3 | TRBD1 | TGCGCCAGCAGCCAAGAGTGGTGGCAGGGGGCACCTAATGAAAAACTGTTTTTT | CASSQEWWQGAPNEKLFF
TRBJ2-3 | NA | TRBV19 | TRBD2 | TGTGCCAGTAGTCCCACAGGGACTAGCGGTAGGGCAGATACGCAGTATTTT | CASSPTGTSGRADTQYF
TRBJ2-7 | few | TRBV19 | TRBD1 | TGTGCCAGTAGCCCCAGGACAGGGAAAAACTACGAGCAGTACTTC | CASSPRTGKNYEQYF
TRBJ1-5 | NA | TRBV6-1 | TRBD1 | TGTGCCAGCAGTGATGCCTGGACAGGAGGAAATCAGCCCCAGCATTTT | CASSDAWTGGNQPQHF
TRBJ1-5 | NA | TRBV15 | NA | TGTGCCACCAGCAGAGATCAACAGCCCCAGCATTTT | CATSRDQQPQHF
TRBJ1-6 | NA | TRBV10-3 | TRBD1 | TGTGCCATCAGTAGGACAGGGGGTGAGAATTCACCCCTCCACTTT | CAISRTGGENSPLHF
TRBJ1-1 | once | TRBV27 | TRBD1 | TGTGCCAGCAGTTCTGCAGGGGGTAACACTGAAGCTTTCTTT | CASSSAGGNTEAFF
TRBJ1-1 | NA | TRBV6-5 | NA | TGTGCCAGCAGTTACGCCTTGGGGGCCGGGGCCACTGAAGCTTTCTTT | CASSYALGAGATEAFF
TRBJ1-1 | NA | TRBV28 | TRBD1 | TGTGCCAGCAGTCGGGGACAGTTTGAAGCTTTCTTT | CASSRGQFEAFF
TRBJ1-1 | NA | TRBV6-1 | TRBD1 | TGTGCCAGCAGTGGCCGGACAGGGGGGGGCACTGAAGCTTTCTTT | CASSGRTGGGTEAFF
TRBJ1-1 | NA | TRBV14 | NA | TGTGCCAGCAGCCAAGTAGGAGGCGGGTTTGCTTTCTTT | CASSQVGGGFAFF
TRBJ1-1 | NA | TRBV9 | NA | TGTGCCAGCAGCCCCCGGGGCGGGGTGAACACTGAAGCTTTCTTT | CASSPRGGVNTEAFF
TRBJ1-5 | NA | TRBV6-5 | NA | TGTGCCAGCAGACCCGGGGGAAGCAATCAGCCCCAGAATTTT | CASRPGGSNQPQNF
TRBJ1-1 | NA | TRBV19 | NA | TGTGCCAGTAGTACGAATCGGGCTGAAGCTTTCTTT | CASSTNRAEAFF
TRBJ2-1 | few | TRBV7-2 | TRBD2 | TGTGCCAGCAGACTAGCGGGGGGATATTACAATGAGCAGTTCTTC | CASRLAGGYYNEQFF
TRBJ1-1 | once | TRBV30 | NA | TGCGCCTGGAGGGGAGGGGAGAACACTGAAGCTTTCTTT | CAWRGGENTEAFF
TRBJ2-3 | NA | TRBV4-2 | NA | TGTGCCAGCAGCGCAGTCATCACGGGTACGCAGTATTTT | CASSAVITGTQYF
TRBJ2-7 | few | TRBV11-3 | TRBD1 | TGTGCCAGCAGCACGAGGGGACAGGGGGCCTACGAGCAGTACTTC | CASSTRGQGAYEQYF
TRBJ1-2 | NA | TRBV25-1 | NA | TGTGCCAGCAGTGGCACAGTGAACGTCAGGGATGGCTACACCTTC | CASSGTVNVRDGYTF
TRBJ2-2 | NA | TRBV6-5 | NA | TGTGCCAGCAGTTACTCCGGGGTCCCCGGGGAGCTGTTTTTT | CASSYSGVPGELFF
TRBJ2-5 | NA | TRBV19 | TRBD1 | TGTGCCAGTGCCGGGACAGGGATCGGGGAGACCCAGTACTTC | CASAGTGIGETQYF